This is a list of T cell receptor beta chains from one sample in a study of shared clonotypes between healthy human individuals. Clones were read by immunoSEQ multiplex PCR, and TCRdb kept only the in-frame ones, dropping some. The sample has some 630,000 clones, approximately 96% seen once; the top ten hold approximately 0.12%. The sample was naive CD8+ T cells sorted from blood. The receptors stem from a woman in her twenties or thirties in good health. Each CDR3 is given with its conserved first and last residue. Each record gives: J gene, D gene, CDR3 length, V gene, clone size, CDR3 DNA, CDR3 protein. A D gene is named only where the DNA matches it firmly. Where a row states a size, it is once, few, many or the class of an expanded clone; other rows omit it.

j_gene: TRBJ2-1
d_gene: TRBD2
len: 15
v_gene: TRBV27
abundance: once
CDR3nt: TGTGCCAGCAGTCCGGGGACTAGCGGTGACAATGAGCAGTTCTTC
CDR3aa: CASSPGTSGDNEQFF

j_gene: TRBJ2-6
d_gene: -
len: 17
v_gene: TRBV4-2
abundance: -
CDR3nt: TGTGCCAGCAGCCAAGAGGGGGCGTCGTCTGGGGCCAACGTCCTGACTTTC
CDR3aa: CASSQEGASSGANVLTF

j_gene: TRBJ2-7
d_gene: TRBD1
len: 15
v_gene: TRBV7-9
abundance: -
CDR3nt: TGTGCCAGCAGTTCGGGGACAGGCCCGAACTACGAGCAGTACTTC
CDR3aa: CASSSGTGPNYEQYF

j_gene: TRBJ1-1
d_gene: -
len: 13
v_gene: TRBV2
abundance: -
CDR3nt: TGTGCCAGCAGTGAACTCGGGGGCTCTGAAGCTTTCTTT
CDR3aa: CASSELGGSEAFF

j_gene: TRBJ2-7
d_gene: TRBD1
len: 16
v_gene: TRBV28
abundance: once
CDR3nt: TGTGCCAGCAGTTTACCCCCTCGGACAGGACTCTACGAGCAGTACTTC
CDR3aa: CASSLPPRTGLYEQYF

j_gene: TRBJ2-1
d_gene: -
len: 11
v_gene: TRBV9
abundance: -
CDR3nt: TGTGCCAGCAGCTCCGGGAATGAGCAGTTCTTC
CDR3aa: CASSSGNEQFF

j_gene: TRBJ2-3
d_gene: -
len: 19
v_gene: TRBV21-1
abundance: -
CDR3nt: TGTGCCAGCAGCAATGATATGGGGCTGGACAGGCGATCCGGGGGGACGCAGTATTTT
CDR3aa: CASSNDMGLDRRSGGTQYF

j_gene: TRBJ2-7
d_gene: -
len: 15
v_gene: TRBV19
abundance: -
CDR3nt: TGTGCCAGTAGTACCAGGACAGAGAGAACCTACGAGCAGTACTTC
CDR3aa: CASSTRTERTYEQYF

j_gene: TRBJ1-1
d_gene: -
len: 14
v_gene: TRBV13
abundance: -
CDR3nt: TGTGCCAGCAGCTTACAGGGGAAAAACACTGAAGCTTTCTTT
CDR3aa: CASSLQGKNTEAFF

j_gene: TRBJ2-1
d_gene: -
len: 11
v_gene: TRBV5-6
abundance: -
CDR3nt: TGTGCCAGCAGCTTGGGAAATGAGCAGTTCTTC
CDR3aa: CASSLGNEQFF

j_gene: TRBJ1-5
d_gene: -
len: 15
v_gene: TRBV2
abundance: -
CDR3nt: TGTGCCAGTATACGGGACCACGGGAGCAATCAGCCCCAGCATTTT
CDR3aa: CASIRDHGSNQPQHF

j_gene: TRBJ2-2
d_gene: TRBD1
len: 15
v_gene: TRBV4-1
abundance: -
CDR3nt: TGCGCCAGCAGTGAGGGGGCGGTTAAAACCGGGGAGCTGTTTTTT
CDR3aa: CASSEGAVKTGELFF

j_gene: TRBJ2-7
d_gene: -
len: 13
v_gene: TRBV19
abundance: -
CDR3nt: TGTGCCAGTAGTATGGTCAGCTCCTACGAGCAGTACTTC
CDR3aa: CASSMVSSYEQYF

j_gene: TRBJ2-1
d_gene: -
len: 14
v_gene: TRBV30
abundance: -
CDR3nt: TGTGCCTGGGGGGCCTCCAACTCCTACAATGAGCAGTTCTTC
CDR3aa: CAWGASNSYNEQFF

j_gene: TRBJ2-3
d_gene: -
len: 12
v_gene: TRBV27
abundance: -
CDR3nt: TGTGCCAGCAGAACCTGGGGGGATACGCAGTATTTT
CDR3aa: CASRTWGDTQYF

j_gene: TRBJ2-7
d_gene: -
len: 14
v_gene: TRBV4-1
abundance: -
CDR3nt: TGCGCCAGCAGCCAAGATCCAGGGGCCTACGAGCAGTACTTC
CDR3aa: CASSQDPGAYEQYF

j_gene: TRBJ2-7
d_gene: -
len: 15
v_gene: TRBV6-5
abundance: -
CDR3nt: TGTGCCAGCAGTTACTCCCGGTCCGGACCCTACGAGCAGTACTTC
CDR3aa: CASSYSRSGPYEQYF

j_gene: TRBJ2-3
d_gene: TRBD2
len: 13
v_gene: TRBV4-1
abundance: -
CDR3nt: TGCGCCAGCAGCCGCCTACTAGCGGTAAAGCAGTATTTT
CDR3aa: CASSRLLAVKQYF

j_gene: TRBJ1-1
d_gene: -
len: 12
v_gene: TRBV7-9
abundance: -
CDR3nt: TGTGCCAGCAGAGGCATAAGGGCTGAAGCTTTCTTT
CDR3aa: CASRGIRAEAFF

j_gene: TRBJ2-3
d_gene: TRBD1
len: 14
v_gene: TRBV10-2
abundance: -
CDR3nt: TGCGCCAGCAGTTGGACAGGGCGCACAGATACGCAGTATTTT
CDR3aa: CASSWTGRTDTQYF

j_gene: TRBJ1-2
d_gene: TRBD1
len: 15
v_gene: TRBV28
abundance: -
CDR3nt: TGTGCCAGCAGTTCCCGGCGACAGGGTCTGTATGGCTACACCTTC
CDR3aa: CASSSRRQGLYGYTF

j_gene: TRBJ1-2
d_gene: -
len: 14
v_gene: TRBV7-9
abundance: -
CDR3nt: TGTGCCAGCAGCTCAAGCCGTACGGGCTATGGCTACACCTTC
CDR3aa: CASSSSRTGYGYTF

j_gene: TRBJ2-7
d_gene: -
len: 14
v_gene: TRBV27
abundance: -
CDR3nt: TGTGCCAGCAGTCCCCCCGGCAGGGCCTACGAGCAGTACTTC
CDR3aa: CASSPPGRAYEQYF

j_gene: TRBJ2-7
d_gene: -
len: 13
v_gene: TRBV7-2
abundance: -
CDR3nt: TGTGCCAGCAGCTTAGCGGGAAATTACGAGCAGTACTTC
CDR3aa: CASSLAGNYEQYF

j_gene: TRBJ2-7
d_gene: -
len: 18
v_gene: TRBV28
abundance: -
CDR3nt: TGTGCCAGCAGCCCTCCGGTCGCGGTGGTGTCAGGGGCCCGCGAGCAGTACTTC
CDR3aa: CASSPPVAVVSGAREQYF

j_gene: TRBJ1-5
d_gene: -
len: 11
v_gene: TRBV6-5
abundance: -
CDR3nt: TGTGCCAGCAGGAAAGATCAGCCCCAGCATTTT
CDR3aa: CASRKDQPQHF

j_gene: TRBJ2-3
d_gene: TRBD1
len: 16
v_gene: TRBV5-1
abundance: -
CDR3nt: TGCGCCAGCAGCTTCCCGGGACAGGGTTTCACAGATACGCAGTATTTT
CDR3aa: CASSFPGQGFTDTQYF

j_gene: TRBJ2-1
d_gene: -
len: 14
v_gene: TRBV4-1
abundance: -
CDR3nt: TGCGCCAGCAGCCAAGAGGAATTAGGCGGGGAGCAGTTCTTC
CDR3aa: CASSQEELGGEQFF

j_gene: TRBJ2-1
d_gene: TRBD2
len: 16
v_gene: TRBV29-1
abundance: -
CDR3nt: TGCAGCGTTGAAGATGTCGAACTAGCGGGAAGGAATGAGCAGTTCTTC
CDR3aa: CSVEDVELAGRNEQFF

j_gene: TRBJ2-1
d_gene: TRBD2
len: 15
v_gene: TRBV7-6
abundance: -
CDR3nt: TGTGCCAGCAGCCTGACTAGCGGGGCTTACAATGAGCAGTTCTTC
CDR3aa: CASSLTSGAYNEQFF

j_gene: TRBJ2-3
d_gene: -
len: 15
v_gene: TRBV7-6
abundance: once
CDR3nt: TGTGCCAGCAGCCCAGAGGCCAGGGCGCCAGATACGCAGTATTTT
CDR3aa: CASSPEARAPDTQYF

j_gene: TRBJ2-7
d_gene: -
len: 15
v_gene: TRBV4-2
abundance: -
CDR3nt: TGTGCCAGCAGCCAAAGCCGGACAGCCGGCTACGAGCAGTACTTC
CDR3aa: CASSQSRTAGYEQYF

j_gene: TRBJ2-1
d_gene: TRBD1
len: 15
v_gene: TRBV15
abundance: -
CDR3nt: TGTGCCACCAGCAGCCCGACAGGGGGGAGGGATGAGCAGTTCTTC
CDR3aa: CATSSPTGGRDEQFF

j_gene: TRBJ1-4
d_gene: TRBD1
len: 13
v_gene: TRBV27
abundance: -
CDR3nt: TGTGCCAGCAGACCTACAGGGGTGGAAAAACTGTTTTTT
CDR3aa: CASRPTGVEKLFF

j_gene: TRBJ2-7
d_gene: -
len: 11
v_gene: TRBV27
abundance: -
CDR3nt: TGTGCCAGCAGTTTTGGGACTGGGCAGTACTTC
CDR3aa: CASSFGTGQYF

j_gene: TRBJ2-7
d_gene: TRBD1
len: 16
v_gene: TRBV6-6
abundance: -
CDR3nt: TGTGCCAGCAGTCCTGAAACCGGGACAGGTTCCTACGAGCAGTACTTC
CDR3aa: CASSPETGTGSYEQYF

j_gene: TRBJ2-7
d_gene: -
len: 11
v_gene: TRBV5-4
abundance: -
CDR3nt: TGTGCCAGCAGCTCGGGATACGAGCAGTACTTC
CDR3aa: CASSSGYEQYF

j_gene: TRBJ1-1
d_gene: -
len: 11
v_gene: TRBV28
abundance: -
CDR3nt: TGTGCCAGCAGTTGGGCTTTGAAAGCTTTCTTT
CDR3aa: CASSWALKAFF

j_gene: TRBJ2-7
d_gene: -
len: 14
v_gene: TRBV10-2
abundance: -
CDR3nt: TGCGCCAGCAAAGAGGGGAGCCCACCCTACGAGCAGTACTTC
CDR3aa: CASKEGSPPYEQYF

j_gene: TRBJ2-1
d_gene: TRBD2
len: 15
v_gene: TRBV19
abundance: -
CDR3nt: TGTGCCAGTAGTATAGTGGCGGGAGACTACAATGAGCAGTTCTTC
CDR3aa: CASSIVAGDYNEQFF